Listed below are T cell receptor beta chains from one sample, sequenced in a study of OX40 agonist ivuxolimab in advanced cancers. The data were produced by immunoSEQ multiplex PCR, yet TCRdb's version contains in-frame clones alone and is incomplete. The data show approximately 87,000 clones, roughly 90% seen once. The sequencing used CD4+ or CD8+ T cells sorted from blood, collected in a trial of the OX40 agonist ivuxolimab. These receptors were taken from an adult with an advanced solid tumor such as melanoma, head and neck, liver or kidney cancer. Each CDR3 is given with its conserved first and last residue. The D gene is left open where the match is weak. Where a row states a size, it is once, few, many or the class of an expanded clone; other rows omit it.

len	v_gene	abundance	j_gene	d_gene	CDR3aa	CDR3nt
16	TRBV4-3	-	TRBJ1-5	-	CASSQDLGQRNQPQHF	TGCGCCAGCAGCCAAGATTTGGGGCAGAGGAATCAGCCCCAGCATTTT
14	TRBV9	-	TRBJ2-7	-	CASSVAGSNGEQYF	TGTGCCAGCAGCGTGGCCGGGTCCAATGGCGAGCAGTACTTC
14	TRBV7-9	-	TRBJ2-7	TRBD2	CASQRDGNSYEQYF	TGTGCCAGCCAGCGGGACGGCAACTCCTACGAGCAGTACTTC
15	TRBV4-1	-	TRBJ2-3	-	CASSQQPSSGDTQYF	TGCGCCAGCAGCCAACAACCTAGCAGCGGAGATACGCAGTATTTT
15	TRBV28	-	TRBJ2-7	-	CASSLSGVRSYEQYF	TGTGCCAGCAGTTTATCGGGCGTTCGCTCCTACGAGCAGTACTTC
15	TRBV9	-	TRBJ2-1	TRBD2	CASSARGDPYNEQFF	TGTGCCAGCAGCGCGCGGGGGGATCCCTACAATGAGCAGTTCTTC
15	TRBV2	-	TRBJ2-2	-	CASSESLELTGELFF	TGTGCCAGCAGTGAAAGTCTAGAGTTAACCGGGGAGCTGTTTTTT
15	TRBV7-8	-	TRBJ1-1	-	CASSSNPGVGTEAFF	TGTGCCAGCAGCTCAAACCCAGGGGTGGGCACTGAAGCTTTCTTT
14	TRBV19	-	TRBJ2-3	-	CASSTQGGQDTQYF	TGTGCCAGTAGCACACAGGGAGGGCAAGATACGCAGTATTTT
13	TRBV6-5	-	TRBJ2-1	TRBD1	CASSYSDRNEQFF	TGTGCCAGCAGTTACTCGGACAGGAATGAGCAGTTCTTC
11	TRBV4-1	-	TRBJ1-3	-	CASGARNTIYF	TGCGCCAGCGGGGCTAGGAACACCATATATTTT
16	TRBV27	once	TRBJ1-1	TRBD1	CASSDRTGRGNTEAFF	TGTGCCAGCAGTGACCGGACAGGGAGGGGGAACACTGAAGCTTTCTTT
13	TRBV30	-	TRBJ1-1	-	CAWSGNMNTEAFF	TGTGCCTGGAGTGGGAACATGAACACTGAAGCTTTCTTT
15	TRBV5-6	-	TRBJ1-4	TRBD1	CASSFSDRVGEKLFF	TGTGCCAGCAGCTTCTCCGACAGGGTAGGGGAAAAACTGTTTTTT
13	TRBV30	-	TRBJ1-1	-	CAWSKGTFTEAFF	TGTGCCTGGAGTAAGGGGACCTTTACTGAAGCTTTCTTT
17	TRBV4-1	-	TRBJ2-3	-	CASSQEGFSSITDTQYF	TGCGCCAGCAGCCAAGAGGGCTTCTCCTCCATCACAGATACGCAGTATTTT
14	TRBV27	once	TRBJ2-1	-	CASSYLGAGNEQFF	TGTGCCAGCAGTTATTTGGGGGCGGGGAATGAGCAGTTCTTC
15	TRBV27	-	TRBJ2-7	-	CASSSPGTGFYEQYF	TGTGCCAGCAGTTCGCCCGGGACGGGATTCTACGAGCAGTACTTC